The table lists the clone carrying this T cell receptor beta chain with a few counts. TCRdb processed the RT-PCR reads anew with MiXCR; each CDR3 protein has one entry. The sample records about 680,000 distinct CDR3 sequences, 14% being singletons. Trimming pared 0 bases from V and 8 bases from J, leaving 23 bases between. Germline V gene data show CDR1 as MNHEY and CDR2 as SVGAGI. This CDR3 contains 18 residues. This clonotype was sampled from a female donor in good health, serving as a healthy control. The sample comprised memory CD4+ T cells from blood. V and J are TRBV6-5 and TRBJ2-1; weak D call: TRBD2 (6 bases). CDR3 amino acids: CASSYSSPQEGFLDEQFF. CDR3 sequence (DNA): TGTGCCAGCAGTTACTCGAGCCCCCAGGAGGGTTTCTTGGATGAGCAGTTCTTC.